This entry lists 25 T cell receptor beta chains sequenced from one sample in a study of blood T cell repertoires in COVID-19. Here immunoSEQ multiplex PCR was the method, and the copy in TCRdb shows in-frame clones only, minus some. The sample includes 95,000 to 150,000 clones, over 65% of them seen just once. Material for sequencing was peripheral blood. These receptors all come from an older woman with acute or convalescent COVID-19.

The chain recombines TRBV14 with TRBJ2-1, with a weak D call TRBD1 (6 bases). Germline CDR1 reads SGHDN; CDR2 reads FVKESK. This CDR3 is built from 14 residues. Trimming left V 1 base short and J 7 bases short, with 11 bases between. CDR3 in amino acids: CASSQARGRNEQFF. The DNA of the CDR3 is TGTGCCAGCAGCCAAGCCAGGGGACGGAATGAGCAGTTCTTC.

The CDR3 region is CSASITGTGVGYTF. CDR3 coding DNA: TGCAGTGCTAGTATCACCGGGACAGGGGTTGGCTACACCTTC. The chain employs TRBV20-1 and TRBJ1-2; 10 bases line up with TRBD1. Germline CDR1 and CDR2: DFQATT and SNEGSKA (reference sequence). Trimming removed 3 bases from V and 7 bases from J; junction bases left unmatched: 8. The CDR3 has 14 residues.

Here the CDR3 DNA reads TGTGCCAGCAGCTCTTGGATGGACTTGCACACAGATACGCAGTATTTT. Translation gives CASSSWMDLHTDTQYF. V usage is TRBV7-2 and J usage is TRBJ2-3, with D perhaps matching TRBD2 (5 bases). The CDR3 is 16 amino acids. The V gene lost 4 bases and the J gene lost 2 bases, with 16 bases spanning the gap. The germline gives CDR1 SGHTA, CDR2 FQGNSA.

V is TRBV6-5 and J is TRBJ1-1; 8 bases agree with TRBD1. The CDR3 consists of 14 residues. After removal of 2 bases from V and 4 bases from J, the junction contained 3 bases not matched to a gene. From germline, CDR1 is MNHEY and CDR2 SVGAGI. The CDR3 DNA is TGTGCCAGCAGTTACCTACAGGGGGTCACTGAAGCTTTCTTT. Its protein product is CASSYLQGVTEAFF.

The CDR3 protein is CASSLFGGGGDEQFF. The CDR3 bases are TGTGCCAGCAGCTTATTTGGGGGAGGGGGTGATGAGCAGTTCTTC. The genes are TRBV7-3 and TRBJ2-1; D possibly corresponds to TRBD2 (7 bases). This CDR3 has 15 residues. Between the trimmed V and J ends, which lost 2 bases and 8 bases, there was a span of 16 bases. CDR1 and CDR2 (germline): SGHTA, FQGTGA.

The V gene is TRBV24-1, the J gene TRBJ1-5; possible D gene TRBD1, 6 bases. CDR1 and CDR2 from the germline V gene are KGHDR and SFDVKD. V was trimmed by 12 bases and J by 6 bases, leaving 14 bases between them. This CDR3 has 12 residues. As DNA, the CDR3 is TGTGCCGATGAACAGGGTTCTCAGCCCCAGCATTTT. This sequence encodes CADEQGSQPQHF.

The chain joins TRBV6-1 to TRBJ2-3, with D perhaps TRBD1 (6 bases). Trimming removed 2 bases from V and 6 bases from J, with 12 bases in between. The CDR3 is 14 amino acids. CDR1 and CDR2 from the germline V gene are MNHNS and SASEGT. The CDR3 sequence: CASSELAGADTQYF. The CDR3 region has the DNA TGTGCCAGCAGTGAATTGGCAGGGGCGGATACGCAGTATTTT.

The chain couples TRBV6-5 to TRBJ2-7, with 8 bases matching TRBD1. The length of the CDR3 is 14 residues. Germline CDR1 is MNHEY and CDR2 is SVGAGI. Trimming at V came to 9 bases and at J to 6 bases, leaving 13 bases not matched to a gene. The DNA of the CDR3 is TGTGCCAGTAAAAGGGGACAGGCCGACCCCGAGCAGTACTTC. It codes for CASKRGQADPEQYF.

The CDR3 spells CASSSVRQGGRETQYF. DNA of the CDR3: TGTGCCAGCAGCTCAGTCCGACAGGGAGGAAGAGAGACCCAGTACTTC. This rearrangement joins TRBV7-7 to TRBJ2-5; TRBD1 might be the D (7 bases). In germline, CDR1 is SSHAT, CDR2 FNYEAQ (reference sequence). Trimming stripped 4 bases from V and 4 bases from J, with 19 bases between. There are 16 residues in the CDR3.

CDR3 residues: CASSSFRGSNEKLFF. The DNA of the CDR3 is TGTGCCAGCAGCTCCTTCAGGGGCAGTAATGAAAAACTGTTTTTT. J is TRBJ1-4 and V is TRBV11-3, with D maybe TRBD1 (6 bases). Germline V gene sequence: CDR1 SGHNT, CDR2 YENEEA. Trimming pared 4 bases from V and 4 bases from J, leaving 13 bases between. This CDR3 is built from 15 residues.

The chain joins TRBV6-2 or TRBV6-3 to TRBJ1-1; D possibly corresponds to TRBD1 (5 bases). V shed 1 base and J shed 5 bases, with 14 bases lying between them. From germline, CDR1 is MNHEY and CDR2 SVGEGT. There are 15 residues in the CDR3. This CDR3 reads CASSYYGTGGTEAFF. CDR3 coding DNA: TGTGCCAGCAGTTACTATGGGACTGGCGGAACTGAAGCTTTCTTT.

The chain employs TRBV12-3 or TRBV12-4 and TRBJ1-3; D is undetermined. The CDR3 contains 11 residues. Trimming removed 5 bases at V and 4 bases at J, with 3 bases between. Written as DNA, the CDR3 is TGTGCCAGCAGTCGGGGAAACACCATATATTTT. This encodes CASSRGNTIYF.

The rearrangement joins TRBV11-3 to TRBJ2-3; the D gene is possibly TRBD2 (5 bases). The CDR3 contains 13 residues. Germline lookup yields CDR1 SGHNT and CDR2 YENEEA. V gave up 2 bases and J gave up 3 bases, with 6 bases separating them. DNA for the CDR3: TGTGCCAGCAGCTTAACTAGTACAGATACGCAGTATTTT. It codes for CASSLTSTDTQYF. The full variable domain, completed using reference TRBV11-3 and TRBJ2-3, is EAGVVQSPRYKIIEKKQPVAFWCNPISGHNTLYWYLQNLGQGPELLIRYENEEAVDDSQLPKDRFSAERLKGVDSTLKIQPAELGDSAVYLCASSLTSTDTQYFGPGTRLTVL.

This chain connects TRBV11-2 to TRBJ2-3; D unresolved. The CDR3 contains 12 residues. Germline values: CDR1 SGHAT, CDR2 FQNNGV. Trimming pared 1 base from V and 5 bases from J, leaving 4 bases between. The CDR3 here is CASSLGRDTQYF. CDR3 nucleotides: TGTGCCAGCAGCTTAGGTAGAGATACGCAGTATTTT.

The V and J genes are TRBV7-8 and TRBJ2-1, with D possibly matching TRBD1 (6 bases). Deletions cut 3 bases from V and 2 bases from J, with 20 bases between. The germline V gene encodes CDR1 SGHVS and CDR2 FQNEAQ. The length of the CDR3 is 18 residues. The CDR3 DNA reads as TGTGCCAGCAGCTTGCGAACAGGGTCCCGAGTTGCCTACAATGAGCAGTTCTTC. Encoded protein: CASSLRTGSRVAYNEQFF.

The chain links TRBV4-1 to TRBJ2-3; D may be TRBD1 (6 bases). V lost 0 bases and J lost 2, with 12 bases in between. This CDR3 contains 16 residues. The germline gives CDR1 MGHRA, CDR2 YSYEKL. The CDR3 sequence: CASSQDTGPYTDTQYF. As DNA, the CDR3 is TGCGCCAGCAGCCAAGATACAGGGCCCTACACAGATACGCAGTATTTT.

The chain carries TRBV5-1 and TRBJ2-1; 10 bases align to TRBD2. The V segment lost 0 bases and the J segment 5 bases; nucleotides outside the gene matches: 2. The CDR3 loop spans 15 amino acids. From germline, CDR1 is SGHRS and CDR2 YFSETQ. CDR3 region: CASSLGLAGDNEQFF. The CDR3, as DNA: TGCGCCAGCAGCTTGGGGCTAGCGGGGGACAATGAGCAGTTCTTC.

V is TRBV7-9 and J is TRBJ1-5; 10 bases agree with TRBD1. The CDR3 runs to 17 residues. The germline CDR1 and CDR2 sequences are SEHNR and FQNEAQ (reference sequence). Unmatched junction bases numbered 5, after V lost 1 base and J lost 2 bases. In DNA form, the CDR3 reads TGTGCCAGCAGCTTAGAGGGGGACAGGGGCGGCAATCAGCCCCAGCATTTT. This codes for CASSLEGDRGGNQPQHF.

This chain uses TRBV4-1 with TRBJ1-3; possibly TRBD1 for D (5 bases). The CDR3 covers 16 residues. CDR1 and CDR2 from the germline V gene are MGHRA and YSYEKL. V shed 1 base and J shed 1 base, with 11 bases lying between them. CDR3 bases: TGCGCCAGCAGCCAAGGACACAGGTCTTCTGGAAACACCATATATTTT. Protein product: CASSQGHRSSGNTIYF.

The chain uses TRBV9 and TRBJ2-5; perhaps TRBD1 as D (5 bases). The CDR3 has 14 amino acids. The germline CDR1 and CDR2 sequences are SGDLS and YYNGEE. V was pared by 0 bases and J by 1 base, with 7 bases between. The CDR3 DNA reads as TGTGCCAGCAGCGTAGCTGGGGCCCAAGAGACCCAGTACTTC. Residues: CASSVAGAQETQYF.

This chain joins TRBV12-3 or TRBV12-4 and TRBJ1-1, with unresolved D. This CDR3 is 13 amino acids long. The V end lost 5 bases, the J end lost 1 base, and 8 bases lay between the germline ends. Here the CDR3 DNA reads TGTGCCAGCAGTACGACGGGGAACACTGAAGCTTTCTTT. Encoded protein: CASSTTGNTEAFF.

The chain links TRBV19 to TRBJ1-2; 8 positions match TRBD1. CDR3 size: 15 residues. Germline V lookup: CDR1 LNHDA, CDR2 SQIVND (reference sequence). J lost 4 bases, V lost 4 bases, and 8 bases had no gene match. The CDR3 region has the DNA TGTGCCAGTAGTACCCCGGACAGGGAGGCCTATGGCTACACCTTC. It encodes CASSTPDREAYGYTF.

Comment on this clone: No DNA is shown, since the ends of the CDR3 on it are uncertain; the CDR3 is the one TCRdb lists. This chain uses TRBV12-2 with TRBJ1-5; the table gives TRBD1 as D, unverified against the DNA. TRBV12-2 has pseudogene status. Including both end residues, the CDR3 is 13 amino acids long. The CDR3 sequence is CASRFSWGQGNLF.

The chain uses TRBV15 and TRBJ1-3, with D maybe TRBD1 (5 bases). Between the trimmed V and J ends, which lost 5 bases and 10 bases, there was a span of 12 bases. Germline V gene lookup returns CDR1 LNHNV and CDR2 YYDKDF (reference sequence). This CDR3 is 12 amino acids long. CDR3 protein: CATSGSQGTIYF. Written as DNA, the CDR3 is TGTGCCACCAGCGGATCTCAGGGTACCATATATTTT.

This sequence joins TRBV3-1 (or the pseudogene TRBV3-2) and TRBJ2-7, with 8 bases lining up with TRBD2. This CDR3 is built from 13 residues. V dropped 5 bases and J dropped 7; count of bases not matched to a gene: 7. Germline V gives CDR1 LGHDT, CDR2 YNNKEL (reference sequence). CDR3 residues: CASSRGLVVEQYV. CDR3 nucleotides: TGTGCCAGCAGCAGGGGACTAGTTGTTGAGCAGTACGTC.